These T cell receptor beta chains were read from a single sample in a study of spatial heterogeneity in lung cancer. TCRdb called the 5' RACE reads again in MiXCR, with one record for every CDR3 protein. The sample contains fewer than 55,000 distinct CDR3 sequences, roughly 7.4% of which appear only once. Material: PBMCs, obtained at follow-up. All receptors derive from a female donor with early-stage non-small cell lung cancer. CDR3s include the opening cysteine and the closing phenylalanine or tryptophan. Fields, in order: J gene, V gene, D gene, clone size, CDR3 DNA, CDR3 protein. D genes are given only for firm matches. A row's size may be missing; if present it is once, few, many or a size class.

J gene: TRBJ1-1
V gene: TRBV6-2/TRBV6-3
D gene: NA
clone size: many
CDR3 DNA: TGTGCCAGCAGTTACTACTCTGAGTCGGAGAAGTCTTTCTTT
CDR3 protein: CASSYYSESEKSFF

J gene: TRBJ1-5
V gene: TRBV20-1
D gene: TRBD1
clone size: many
CDR3 DNA: TGCAGTGCTAGAGACTGGGACAGGGGGGAGAGACAGCCCCAGCATTTT
CDR3 protein: CSARDWDRGERQPQHF

J gene: TRBJ2-7
V gene: TRBV12-3/TRBV12-4
D gene: TRBD1
clone size: many
CDR3 DNA: TGTGCCAGCAGTCCGCTTACAGGGGCTAACGAGCAGTACTTC
CDR3 protein: CASSPLTGANEQYF

J gene: TRBJ1-5
V gene: TRBV7-9
D gene: NA
clone size: few
CDR3 DNA: TGTGCCAGCAGCCGAGCTAATCAGCCCCAGCATTTT
CDR3 protein: CASSRANQPQHF

J gene: TRBJ2-5
V gene: TRBV11-2
D gene: NA
clone size: few
CDR3 DNA: TGTGCCAGCAGCTTAGCCTCGACCCAGTACTTC
CDR3 protein: CASSLASTQYF

J gene: TRBJ1-2
V gene: TRBV6-2/TRBV6-3
D gene: TRBD1
clone size: few
CDR3 DNA: TGTGCCAGTGACAGGGGAGGCTATGGCTACACCTTC
CDR3 protein: CASDRGGYGYTF

J gene: TRBJ2-7
V gene: TRBV19
D gene: NA
clone size: NA
CDR3 DNA: TGTGCCAGTAGTATAGGAGGAAACGAGCAGTACTTC
CDR3 protein: CASSIGGNEQYF

J gene: TRBJ2-7
V gene: TRBV2
D gene: NA
clone size: many
CDR3 DNA: TGTGCCAGCAGTGTGTTGGCCTACGAGCAGTACTTC
CDR3 protein: CASSVLAYEQYF

J gene: TRBJ2-2
V gene: TRBV4-3
D gene: NA
clone size: NA
CDR3 DNA: TGCGCCAGCAGCCATTTGGACTGGATGAACACCGGGGAGCTGTTTTTT
CDR3 protein: CASSHLDWMNTGELFF

J gene: TRBJ2-7
V gene: TRBV7-2
D gene: NA
clone size: NA
CDR3 DNA: TGTGCCAGCAGCTTGAGACAGGTCGAGCAGTACTTC
CDR3 protein: CASSLRQVEQYF

J gene: TRBJ1-2
V gene: TRBV6-4
D gene: TRBD1
clone size: many
CDR3 DNA: TGTGCCAGCAGTCCTCGGCAGGGGGCTAACTATGGCTACACCTTC
CDR3 protein: CASSPRQGANYGYTF

J gene: TRBJ1-2
V gene: TRBV5-1
D gene: TRBD1
clone size: many
CDR3 DNA: TGCGCCAGCAGCTTGTCAAAGACAGGGGTTAACTATGGCTACACCTTC
CDR3 protein: CASSLSKTGVNYGYTF

J gene: TRBJ2-1
V gene: TRBV7-2
D gene: NA
clone size: many
CDR3 DNA: TGTGCCAGCAGCTTAAGTCGGGTTTCGCAGTTCTTC
CDR3 protein: CASSLSRVSQFF

J gene: TRBJ1-1
V gene: TRBV5-4
D gene: NA
clone size: many
CDR3 DNA: TGTGCCAGCAGCATCGACAGGAACACTGAAGCTTTCTTT
CDR3 protein: CASSIDRNTEAFF

J gene: TRBJ2-7
V gene: TRBV5-4
D gene: TRBD1
clone size: few
CDR3 DNA: TGTGCCAGCAGCCAGGGGGCGAGCGTCTACGAGCAGTACTTC
CDR3 protein: CASSQGASVYEQYF

J gene: TRBJ2-5
V gene: TRBV20-1
D gene: NA
clone size: many
CDR3 DNA: TGCAGTGCTAGAGATTCAGCGGACGGAGAGACCCAGTACTTC
CDR3 protein: CSARDSADGETQYF

J gene: TRBJ2-3
V gene: TRBV11-3
D gene: TRBD2
clone size: many
CDR3 DNA: TGTGCCAGCAGCTTACGGGGAAGCGGGGGGTTGGATACGCAGTATTTT
CDR3 protein: CASSLRGSGGLDTQYF

J gene: TRBJ1-3
V gene: TRBV2
D gene: TRBD1
clone size: many
CDR3 DNA: TGTGCCAGCAGTGAAGCGAGGGGGCAGGCCTACTCTGGAAACACCATATATTTT
CDR3 protein: CASSEARGQAYSGNTIYF

J gene: TRBJ1-2
V gene: TRBV29-1
D gene: TRBD1
clone size: NA
CDR3 DNA: TGCAGCGTTGATCGACGGGACAGTACCCCCGGCTACACCTTC
CDR3 protein: CSVDRRDSTPGYTF

J gene: TRBJ1-4
V gene: TRBV7-2
D gene: TRBD1
clone size: many
CDR3 DNA: TGTGCCAGCAGCTTAACGGGACAGGGGGATGAAAAACTGTTTTTT
CDR3 protein: CASSLTGQGDEKLFF

J gene: TRBJ2-2
V gene: TRBV2
D gene: TRBD1
clone size: many
CDR3 DNA: TGTGCCAGCAGGGGGGACAGGGCCACCGGGGAGCTGTTTTTT
CDR3 protein: CASRGDRATGELFF

J gene: TRBJ2-3
V gene: TRBV7-2
D gene: TRBD2
clone size: NA
CDR3 DNA: TGTGCCAGCAGCTTAGTACTAGCGGGGAGTGGGGCAGATACGCAGTATTTT
CDR3 protein: CASSLVLAGSGADTQYF

J gene: TRBJ1-5
V gene: TRBV7-2
D gene: NA
clone size: NA
CDR3 DNA: TGTGCCAGCAGGCAGGGACCCAAACAGCCCCAGCATTTT
CDR3 protein: CASRQGPKQPQHF

J gene: TRBJ2-6
V gene: TRBV28
D gene: NA
clone size: many
CDR3 DNA: TGTGCCAGCAGTACTCATTCCTACTCTGGGGCCAACGTCCTGACTTTC
CDR3 protein: CASSTHSYSGANVLTF

J gene: TRBJ2-7
V gene: TRBV7-2
D gene: TRBD1
clone size: many
CDR3 DNA: TGTGCCAGCAGCTTGGCATCGACAGGGCGGGCGCCCGAGCAGTACTTC
CDR3 protein: CASSLASTGRAPEQYF

J gene: TRBJ2-3
V gene: TRBV12-3/TRBV12-4
D gene: NA
clone size: NA
CDR3 DNA: TGTGCCAGCAGTGCGAAGTCCCGCACAGATACGCAGTATTTT
CDR3 protein: CASSAKSRTDTQYF

J gene: TRBJ1-5
V gene: TRBV3-1
D gene: NA
clone size: few
CDR3 DNA: TGTGCCAGCAGCCGGCTTAGTAGCAATCAGCCCCAGCATTTT
CDR3 protein: CASSRLSSNQPQHF